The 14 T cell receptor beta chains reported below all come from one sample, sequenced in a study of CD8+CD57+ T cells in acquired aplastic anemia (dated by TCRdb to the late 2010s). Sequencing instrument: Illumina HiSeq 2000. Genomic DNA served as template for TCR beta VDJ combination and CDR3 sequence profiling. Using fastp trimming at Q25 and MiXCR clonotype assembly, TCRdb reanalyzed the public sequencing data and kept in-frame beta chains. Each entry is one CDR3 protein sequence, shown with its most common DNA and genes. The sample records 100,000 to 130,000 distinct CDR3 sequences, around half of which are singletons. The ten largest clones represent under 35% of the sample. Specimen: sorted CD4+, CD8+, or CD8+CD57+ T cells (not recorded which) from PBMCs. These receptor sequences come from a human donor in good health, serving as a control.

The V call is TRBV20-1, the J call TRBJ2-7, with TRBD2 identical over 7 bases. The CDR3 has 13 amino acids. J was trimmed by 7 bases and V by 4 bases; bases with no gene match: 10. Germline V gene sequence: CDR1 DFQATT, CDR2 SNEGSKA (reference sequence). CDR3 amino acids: CSATQAGPEEQYF. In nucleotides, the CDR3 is TGCAGTGCTACCCAAGCGGGGCCCGAGGAGCAGTACTTC.

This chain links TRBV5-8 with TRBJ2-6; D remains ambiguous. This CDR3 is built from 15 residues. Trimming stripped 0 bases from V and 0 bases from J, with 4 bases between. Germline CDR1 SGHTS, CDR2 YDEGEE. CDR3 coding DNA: TGTGCCAGCAGCTTGGCCGGCTCTGGGGCCAACGTCCTGACTTTC. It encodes CASSLAGSGANVLTF.

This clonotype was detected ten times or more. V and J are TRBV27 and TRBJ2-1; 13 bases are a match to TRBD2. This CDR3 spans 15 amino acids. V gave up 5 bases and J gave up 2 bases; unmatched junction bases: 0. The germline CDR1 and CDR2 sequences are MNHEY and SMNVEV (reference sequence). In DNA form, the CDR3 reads TGTGCCAGCAGTGGACTAGCGGGGGCCTACAATGAGCAGTTCTTC. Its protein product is CASSGLAGAYNEQFF.

In DNA form, the CDR3 reads TGTGCCACCAGCAGAGATCAAGGGAGCACTGAAGCTTTCTTT. Protein product: CATSRDQGSTEAFF. The V call is TRBV15, the J call TRBJ1-1; no clear D gene. V dropped 0 bases and J dropped 4 bases, with 9 bases sitting between them. The V gene's germline CDR1 is LNHNV and CDR2 YYDKDF (reference sequence). This CDR3 spans 14 amino acids.

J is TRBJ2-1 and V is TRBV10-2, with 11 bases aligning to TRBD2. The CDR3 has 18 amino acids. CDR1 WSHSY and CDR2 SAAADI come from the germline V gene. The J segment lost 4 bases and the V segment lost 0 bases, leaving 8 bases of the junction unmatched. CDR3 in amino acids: CASSESGSGGASYNEQFF. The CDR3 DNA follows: TGCGCCAGCAGTGAGTCGGGTAGCGGGGGGGCCTCTTACAATGAGCAGTTCTTC.

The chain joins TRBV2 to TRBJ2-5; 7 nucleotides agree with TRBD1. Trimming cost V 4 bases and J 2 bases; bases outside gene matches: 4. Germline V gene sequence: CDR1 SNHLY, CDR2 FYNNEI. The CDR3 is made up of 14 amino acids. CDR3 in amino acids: CASSARQGQETQYF. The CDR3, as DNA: TGTGCCAGCAGTGCGAGACAGGGTCAAGAGACCCAGTACTTC.

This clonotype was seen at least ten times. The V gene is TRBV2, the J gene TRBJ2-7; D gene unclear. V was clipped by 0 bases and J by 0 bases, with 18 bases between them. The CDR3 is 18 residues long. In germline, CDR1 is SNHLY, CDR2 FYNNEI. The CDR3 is CASSEAPSRTVSSYEQYF. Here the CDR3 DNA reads TGTGCCAGCAGTGAAGCGCCCTCCCGGACGGTGAGCTCCTACGAGCAGTACTTC.

DNA of the CDR3: TGTGCCAGCCGAAAACCGGGACTTTTGACTCAGCCCCAGCATTTT. It is translated as CASRKPGLLTQPQHF. The J gene is TRBJ1-5, the V gene TRBV13, with D perhaps TRBD1 (5 bases). Germline loops: CDR1 PRHDT, CDR2 FYEKMQ (reference sequence). V was shortened by 8 bases and J by 6 bases, with 20 bases between the two germline ends. The CDR3 spans 15 residues.

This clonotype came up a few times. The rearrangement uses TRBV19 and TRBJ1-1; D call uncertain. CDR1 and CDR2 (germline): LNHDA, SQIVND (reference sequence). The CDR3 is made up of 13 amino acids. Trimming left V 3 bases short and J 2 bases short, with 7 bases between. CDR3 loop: CASSMYRNTEAFF. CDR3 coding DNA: TGTGCCAGTAGTATGTACCGTAACACTGAAGCTTTCTTT.

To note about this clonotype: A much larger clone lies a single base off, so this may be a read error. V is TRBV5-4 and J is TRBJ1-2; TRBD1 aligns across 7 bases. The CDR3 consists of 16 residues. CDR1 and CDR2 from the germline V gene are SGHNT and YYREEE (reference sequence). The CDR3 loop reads CASSLVGDSLDYDYTF. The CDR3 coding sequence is TGTGCCAGCAGCTTGGTAGGGGACAGCCTCGACTATGACTACACCTTC.

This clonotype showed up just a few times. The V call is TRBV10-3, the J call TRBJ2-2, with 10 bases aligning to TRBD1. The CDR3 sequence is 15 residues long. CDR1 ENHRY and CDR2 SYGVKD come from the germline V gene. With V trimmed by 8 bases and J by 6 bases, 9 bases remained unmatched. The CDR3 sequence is CAIGGGTGDAGELFF. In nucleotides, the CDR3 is TGTGCCATCGGGGGAGGGACAGGGGACGCCGGGGAGCTGTTTTTT.

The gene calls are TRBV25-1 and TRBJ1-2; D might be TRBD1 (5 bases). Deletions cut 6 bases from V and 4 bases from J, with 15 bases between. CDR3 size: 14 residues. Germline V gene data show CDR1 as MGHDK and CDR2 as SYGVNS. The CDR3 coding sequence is TGTGCCAGCAGCCCTGGGCTGGGGACCTATGGCTACACCTTC. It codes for CASSPGLGTYGYTF.

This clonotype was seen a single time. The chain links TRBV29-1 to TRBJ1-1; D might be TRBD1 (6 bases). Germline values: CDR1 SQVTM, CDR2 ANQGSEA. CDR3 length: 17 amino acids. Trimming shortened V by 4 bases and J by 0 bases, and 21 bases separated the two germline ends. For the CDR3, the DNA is TGCAGCGTTGTAGATCCCCCGACAGGACAACTGAACACTGAAGCTTTCTTT. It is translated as CSVVDPPTGQLNTEAFF.

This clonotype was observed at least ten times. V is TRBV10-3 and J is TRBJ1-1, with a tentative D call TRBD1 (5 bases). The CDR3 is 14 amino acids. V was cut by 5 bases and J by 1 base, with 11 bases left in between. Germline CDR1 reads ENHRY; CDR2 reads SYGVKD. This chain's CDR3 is CAISSPTGNTEAFF. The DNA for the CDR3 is TGTGCCATCAGTTCACCAACAGGGAACACTGAAGCTTTCTTT.